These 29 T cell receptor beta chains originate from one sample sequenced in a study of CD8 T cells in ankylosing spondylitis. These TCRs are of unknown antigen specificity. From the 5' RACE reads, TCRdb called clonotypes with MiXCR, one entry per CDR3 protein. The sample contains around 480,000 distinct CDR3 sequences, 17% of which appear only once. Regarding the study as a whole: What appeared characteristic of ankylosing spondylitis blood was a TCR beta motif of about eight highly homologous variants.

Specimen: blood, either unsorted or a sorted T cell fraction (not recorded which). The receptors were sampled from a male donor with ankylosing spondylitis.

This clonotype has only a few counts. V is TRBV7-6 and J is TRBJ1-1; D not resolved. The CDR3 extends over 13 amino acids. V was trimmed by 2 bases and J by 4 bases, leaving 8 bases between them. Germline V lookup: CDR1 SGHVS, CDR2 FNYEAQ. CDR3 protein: CASSLRSGTEAFF. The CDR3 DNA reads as TGTGCCAGCAGCTTACGCTCGGGCACTGAAGCTTTCTTT.

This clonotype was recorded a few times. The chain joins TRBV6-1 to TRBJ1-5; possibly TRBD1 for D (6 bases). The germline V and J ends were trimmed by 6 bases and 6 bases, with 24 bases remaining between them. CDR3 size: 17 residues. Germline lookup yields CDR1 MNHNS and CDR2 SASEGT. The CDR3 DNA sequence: TGTGCCAGCAGCCCAGGCGGGTCCGGGGGCTCAGGTCAGCCCCAGCATTTT. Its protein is CASSPGGSGGSGQPQHF.

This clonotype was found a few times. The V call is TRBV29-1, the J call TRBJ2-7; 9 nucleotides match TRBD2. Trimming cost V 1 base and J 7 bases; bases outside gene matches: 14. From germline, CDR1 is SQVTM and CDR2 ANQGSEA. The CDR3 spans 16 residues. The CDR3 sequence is CSVEGVGLARVSEQYF. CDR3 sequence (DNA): TGCAGCGTTGAAGGAGTTGGACTAGCGAGGGTCTCGGAGCAGTACTTC.

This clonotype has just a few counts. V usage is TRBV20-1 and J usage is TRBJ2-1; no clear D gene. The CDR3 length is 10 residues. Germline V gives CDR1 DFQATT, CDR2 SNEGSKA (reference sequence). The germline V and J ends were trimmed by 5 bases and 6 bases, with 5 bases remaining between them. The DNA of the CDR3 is TGCAGTGCTTGGTTCAATGAGCAGTTCTTC. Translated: CSAWFNEQFF.

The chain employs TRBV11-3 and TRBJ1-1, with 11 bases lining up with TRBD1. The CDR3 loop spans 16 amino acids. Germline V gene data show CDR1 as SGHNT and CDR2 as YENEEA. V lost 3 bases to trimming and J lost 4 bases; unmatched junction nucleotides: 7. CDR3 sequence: CASSFGQGARSTEAFF. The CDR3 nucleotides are TGTGCCAGCAGCTTCGGACAGGGGGCGCGTAGCACTGAAGCTTTCTTT.

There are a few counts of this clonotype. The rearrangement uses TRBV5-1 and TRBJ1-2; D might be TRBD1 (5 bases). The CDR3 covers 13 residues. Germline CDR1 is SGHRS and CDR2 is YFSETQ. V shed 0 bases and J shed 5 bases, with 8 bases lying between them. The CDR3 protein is CASSLGQPYGYTF. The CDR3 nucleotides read TGCGCCAGCAGCTTGGGACAGCCTTATGGCTACACCTTC. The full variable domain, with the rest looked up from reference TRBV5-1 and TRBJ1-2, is KAGVTQTPRYLIKTRGQQVTLSCSPISGHRSVSWYQQTPGQGLQFLFEYFSETQRNKGNFPGRFSGRQFSNSRSEMNVSTLELGDSALYLCASSLGQPYGYTFGSGTRLTVV.

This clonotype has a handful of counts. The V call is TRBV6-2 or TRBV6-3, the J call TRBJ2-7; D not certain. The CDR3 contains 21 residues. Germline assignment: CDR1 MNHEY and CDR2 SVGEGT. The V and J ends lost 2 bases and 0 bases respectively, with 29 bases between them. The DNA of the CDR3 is TGTGCCAGCAGTTACGCAGCCGGCGGAAGTAGACCCGTAAAGCTCTCCTACGAGCAGTACTTC. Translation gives CASSYAAGGSRPVKLSYEQYF.

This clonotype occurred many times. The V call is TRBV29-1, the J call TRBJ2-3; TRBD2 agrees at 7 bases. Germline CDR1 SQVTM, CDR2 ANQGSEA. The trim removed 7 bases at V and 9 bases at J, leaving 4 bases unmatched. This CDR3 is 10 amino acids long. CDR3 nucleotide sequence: TGCAGCGCCAGGGAGGGCACGCAGTATTTT. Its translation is CSAREGTQYF.

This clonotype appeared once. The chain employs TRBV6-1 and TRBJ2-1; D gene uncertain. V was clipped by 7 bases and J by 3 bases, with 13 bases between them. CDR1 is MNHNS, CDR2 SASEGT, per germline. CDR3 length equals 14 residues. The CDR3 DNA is TGTGCCAGCACCCGAAAGGACGGCTACAATGAGCAGTTCTTC. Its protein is CASTRKDGYNEQFF.

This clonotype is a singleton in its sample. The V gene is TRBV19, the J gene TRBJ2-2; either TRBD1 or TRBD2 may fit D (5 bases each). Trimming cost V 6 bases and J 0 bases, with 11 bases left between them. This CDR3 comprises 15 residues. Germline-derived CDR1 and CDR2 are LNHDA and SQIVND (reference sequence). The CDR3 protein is CASRNGAANTGELFF. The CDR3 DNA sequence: TGTGCCAGTAGAAACGGGGCAGCGAACACCGGGGAGCTGTTTTTT.

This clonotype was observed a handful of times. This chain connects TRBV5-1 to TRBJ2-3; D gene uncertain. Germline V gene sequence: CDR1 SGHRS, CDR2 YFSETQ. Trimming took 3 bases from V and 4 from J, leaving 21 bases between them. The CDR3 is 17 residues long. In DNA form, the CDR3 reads TGCGCCAGCAGCTCCAAAGGACGGATGAGAGACTCAGATACGCAGTATTTT. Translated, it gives CASSSKGRMRDSDTQYF.

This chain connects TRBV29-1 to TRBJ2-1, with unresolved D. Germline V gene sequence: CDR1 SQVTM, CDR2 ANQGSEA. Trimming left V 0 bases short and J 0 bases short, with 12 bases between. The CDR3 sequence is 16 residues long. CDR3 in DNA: TGCAGCGTTGAAGACGGACGAGCTAGCTCCTACAATGAGCAGTTCTTC. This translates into CSVEDGRASSYNEQFF.

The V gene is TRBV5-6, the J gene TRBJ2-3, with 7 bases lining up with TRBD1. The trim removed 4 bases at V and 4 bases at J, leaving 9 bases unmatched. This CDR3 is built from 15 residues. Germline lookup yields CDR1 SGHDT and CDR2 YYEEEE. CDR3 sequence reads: CASSALDRDADTQYF. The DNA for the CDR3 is TGTGCCAGCAGCGCGCTCGACAGGGACGCAGATACGCAGTATTTT.

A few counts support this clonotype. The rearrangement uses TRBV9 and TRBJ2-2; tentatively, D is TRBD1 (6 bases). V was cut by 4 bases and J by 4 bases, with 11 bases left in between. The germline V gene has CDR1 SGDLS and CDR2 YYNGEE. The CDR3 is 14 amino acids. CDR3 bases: TGTGCCAGCAGCTGGTCAGGGGCCACCGGGGAGCTGTTTTTT. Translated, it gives CASSWSGATGELFF.

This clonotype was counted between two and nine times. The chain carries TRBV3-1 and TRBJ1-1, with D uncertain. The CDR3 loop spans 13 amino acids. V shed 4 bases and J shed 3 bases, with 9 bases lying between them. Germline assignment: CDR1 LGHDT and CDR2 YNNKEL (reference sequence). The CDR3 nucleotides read TGTGCCAGCAGCCTTTCCTGGGACACTGAAGCTTTCTTT. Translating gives CASSLSWDTEAFF. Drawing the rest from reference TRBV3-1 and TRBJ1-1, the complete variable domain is DTAVSQTPKYLVTQMGNDKSIKCEQNLGHDTMYWYKQDSKKFLKIMFSYNNKELIINETVPNRFSPKSPDKAHLNLHINSLELGDSAVYFCASSLSWDTEAFFGQGTRLTVV.

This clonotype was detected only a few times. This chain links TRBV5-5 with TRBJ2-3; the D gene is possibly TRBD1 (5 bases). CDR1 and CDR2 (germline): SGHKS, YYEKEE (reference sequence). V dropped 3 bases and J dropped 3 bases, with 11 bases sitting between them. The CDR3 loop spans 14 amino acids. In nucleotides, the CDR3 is TGTGCCAGCAGCTGGGCAGGGATTACAGATACGCAGTATTTT. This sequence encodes CASSWAGITDTQYF. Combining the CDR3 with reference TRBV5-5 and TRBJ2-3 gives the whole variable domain DAGVTQSPTHLIKTRGQQVTLRCSPISGHKSVSWYQQVLGQGPQFIFQYYEKEERGRGNFPDRFSARQFPNYSSELNVNALLLGDSALYLCASSWAGITDTQYFGPGTRLTVL.

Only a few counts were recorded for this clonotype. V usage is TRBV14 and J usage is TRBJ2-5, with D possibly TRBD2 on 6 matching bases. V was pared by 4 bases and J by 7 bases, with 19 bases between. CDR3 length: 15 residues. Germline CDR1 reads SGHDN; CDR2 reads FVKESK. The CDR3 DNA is TGTGCCAGCAGCCTTACCGGGACTCTCTTGGGGACCCAGTACTTC. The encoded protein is CASSLTGTLLGTQYF.

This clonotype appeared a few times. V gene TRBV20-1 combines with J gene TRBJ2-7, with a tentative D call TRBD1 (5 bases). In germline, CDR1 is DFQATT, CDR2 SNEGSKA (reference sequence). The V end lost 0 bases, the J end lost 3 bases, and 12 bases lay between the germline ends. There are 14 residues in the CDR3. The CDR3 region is CSAREGETDYEQYF. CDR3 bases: TGCAGTGCTAGAGAAGGGGAAACGGACTACGAGCAGTACTTC.

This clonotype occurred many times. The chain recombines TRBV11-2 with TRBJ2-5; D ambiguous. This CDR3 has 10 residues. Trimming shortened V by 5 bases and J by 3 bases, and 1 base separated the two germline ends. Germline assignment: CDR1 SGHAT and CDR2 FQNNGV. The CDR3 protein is CASSEETQYF. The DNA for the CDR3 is TGTGCCAGCAGCGAAGAGACCCAGTACTTC.

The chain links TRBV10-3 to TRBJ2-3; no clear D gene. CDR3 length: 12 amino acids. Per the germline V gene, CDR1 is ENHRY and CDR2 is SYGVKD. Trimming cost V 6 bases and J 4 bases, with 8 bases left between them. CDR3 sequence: CAIRRDSDTQYF. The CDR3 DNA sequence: TGTGCCATCAGAAGGGATTCAGATACGCAGTATTTT.

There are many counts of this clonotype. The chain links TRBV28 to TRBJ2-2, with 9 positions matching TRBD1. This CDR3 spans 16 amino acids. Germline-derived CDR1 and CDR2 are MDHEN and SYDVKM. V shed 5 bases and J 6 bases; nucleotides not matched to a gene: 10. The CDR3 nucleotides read TGTGCCAGCAGTCACCGGGACAGGGTGACCGCCGGGGAGCTGTTTTTT. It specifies CASSHRDRVTAGELFF.

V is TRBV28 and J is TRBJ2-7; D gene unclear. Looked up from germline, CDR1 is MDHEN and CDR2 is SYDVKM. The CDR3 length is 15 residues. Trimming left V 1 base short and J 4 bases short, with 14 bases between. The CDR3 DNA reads TGTGCCAGCAGTTTATTGGCAAGGCCGGCTTACGAGCAGTACTTC. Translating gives CASSLLARPAYEQYF.

The CDR3 nucleotides read TGCGCCAGCAGCTTGTCCAGGGGAGAAGGGCGGGAGCTGTTTTTT. Its translation is CASSLSRGEGRELFF. The chain employs TRBV5-1 and TRBJ2-2; tentative D call: TRBD1 (6 bases). This CDR3 region has 15 residues. Trimming stripped 1 base from V and 9 bases from J, with 16 bases between. Germline V lookup: CDR1 SGHRS, CDR2 YFSETQ.

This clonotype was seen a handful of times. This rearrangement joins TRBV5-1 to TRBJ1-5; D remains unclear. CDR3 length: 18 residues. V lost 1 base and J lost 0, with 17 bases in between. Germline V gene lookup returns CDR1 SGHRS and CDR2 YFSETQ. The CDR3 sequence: CASSLIPRTVNSNQPQHF. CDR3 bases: TGCGCCAGCAGCTTGATCCCCAGGACGGTGAATAGCAATCAGCCCCAGCATTTT.

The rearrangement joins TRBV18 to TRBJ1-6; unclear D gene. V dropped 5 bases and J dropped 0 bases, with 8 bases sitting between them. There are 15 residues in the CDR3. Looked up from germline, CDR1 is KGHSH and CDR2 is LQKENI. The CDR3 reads CASSVQSSYNSPLHF. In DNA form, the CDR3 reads TGTGCCAGCTCAGTACAAAGCTCCTATAATTCACCCCTCCACTTT.

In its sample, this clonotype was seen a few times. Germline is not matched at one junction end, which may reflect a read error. The CDR3 region is CASSLFTGGNTEAFF. CDR3 nucleotide sequence: TGTGCTAGCAGCTTATTTACGGGTGGAAACACTGAAGCTTTCTTT. The chain links TRBV7-7 to TRBJ1-1, with D unresolved. The CDR3 is 15 residues long. CDR1 SSHAT and CDR2 FNYEAQ come from the germline V gene (reference sequence).

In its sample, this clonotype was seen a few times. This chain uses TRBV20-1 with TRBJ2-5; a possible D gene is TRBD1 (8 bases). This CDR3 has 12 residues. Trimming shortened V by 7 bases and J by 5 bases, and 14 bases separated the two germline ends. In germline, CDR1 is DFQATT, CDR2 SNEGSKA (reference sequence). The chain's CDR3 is CSVGQGGETQYF. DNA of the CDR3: TGCAGTGTTGGACAGGGAGGGGAGACCCAGTACTTC.

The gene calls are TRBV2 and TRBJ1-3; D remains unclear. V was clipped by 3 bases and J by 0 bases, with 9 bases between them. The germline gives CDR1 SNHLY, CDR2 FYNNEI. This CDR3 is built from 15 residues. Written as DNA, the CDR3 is TGTGCCAGCAGTGAGGCACAGACCTCTGGAAACACCATATATTTT. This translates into CASSEAQTSGNTIYF.

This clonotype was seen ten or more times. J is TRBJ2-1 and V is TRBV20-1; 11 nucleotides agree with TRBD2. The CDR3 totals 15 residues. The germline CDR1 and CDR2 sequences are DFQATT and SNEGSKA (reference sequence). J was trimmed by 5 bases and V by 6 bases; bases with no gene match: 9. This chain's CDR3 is CSAKPGLAANNEQFF. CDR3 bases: TGCAGTGCAAAACCGGGACTAGCGGCTAACAATGAGCAGTTCTTC.